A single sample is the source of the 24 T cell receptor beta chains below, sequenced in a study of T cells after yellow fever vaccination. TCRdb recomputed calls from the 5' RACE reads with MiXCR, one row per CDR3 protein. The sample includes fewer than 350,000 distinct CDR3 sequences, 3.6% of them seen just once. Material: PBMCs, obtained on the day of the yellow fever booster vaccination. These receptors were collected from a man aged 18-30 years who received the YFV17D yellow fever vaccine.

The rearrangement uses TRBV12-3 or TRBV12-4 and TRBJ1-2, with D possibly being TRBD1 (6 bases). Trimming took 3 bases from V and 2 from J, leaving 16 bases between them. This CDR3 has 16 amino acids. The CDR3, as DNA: TGTGCCAGCAGTTTGGGCCGAGGGGGATGGAACTATGGCTACACCTTC. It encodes CASSLGRGGWNYGYTF.

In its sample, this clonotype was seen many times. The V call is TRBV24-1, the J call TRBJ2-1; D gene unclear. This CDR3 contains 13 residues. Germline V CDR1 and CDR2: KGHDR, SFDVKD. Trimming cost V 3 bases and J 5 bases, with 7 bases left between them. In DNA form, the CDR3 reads TGTGCCACCAGTGATGCGGATAACAATGAGCAGTTCTTC. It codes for CATSDADNNEQFF.

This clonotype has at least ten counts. The CDR3 DNA follows: TGTGCCACCAGTGATGTTATGGGACAGGCCACCGGGGAGCTGTTTTTT. Translation gives CATSDVMGQATGELFF. The chain joins TRBV24-1 to TRBJ2-2; 8 nucleotides match TRBD1. V lost 3 bases to trimming and J lost 4 bases; unmatched junction nucleotides: 6. Germline CDR1 and CDR2: KGHDR and SFDVKD. The CDR3 spans 16 residues.

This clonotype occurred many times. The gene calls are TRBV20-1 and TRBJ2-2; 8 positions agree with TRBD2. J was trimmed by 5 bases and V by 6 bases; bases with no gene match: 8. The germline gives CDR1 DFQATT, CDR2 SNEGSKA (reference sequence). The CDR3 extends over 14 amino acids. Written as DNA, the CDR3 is TGCAGTGCCATTTTTGGCGGGGGGACCGGGGAGCTGTTTTTT. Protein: CSAIFGGGTGELFF.

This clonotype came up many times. This chain's CDR3 is CASSLEQGAAEAFF. The CDR3 nucleotides read TGTGCCAGCAGCTTAGAACAGGGGGCCGCTGAAGCTTTCTTT. The rearrangement links TRBV7-3 to TRBJ1-1; 9 bases line up with TRBD1. The CDR3 has 14 residues. Germline-derived CDR1 and CDR2 are SGHTA and FQGTGA. Trimming removed 2 bases from V and 6 bases from J; junction bases left unmatched: 4.

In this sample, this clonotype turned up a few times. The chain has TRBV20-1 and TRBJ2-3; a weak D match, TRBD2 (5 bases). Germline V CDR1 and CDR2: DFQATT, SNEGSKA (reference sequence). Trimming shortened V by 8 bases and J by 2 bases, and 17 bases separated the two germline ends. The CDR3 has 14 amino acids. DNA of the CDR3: TGCAGTCAGGCAGATCTCCGGGACACAGATACGCAGTATTTT. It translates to CSQADLRDTDTQYF.

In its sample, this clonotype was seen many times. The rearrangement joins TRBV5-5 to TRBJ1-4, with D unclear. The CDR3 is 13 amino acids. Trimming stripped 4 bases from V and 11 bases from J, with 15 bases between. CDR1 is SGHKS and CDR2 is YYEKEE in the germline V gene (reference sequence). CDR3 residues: CASSLTEYGKLFF. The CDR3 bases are TGTGCCAGCAGCCTTACAGAGTATGGGAAACTGTTTTTT.

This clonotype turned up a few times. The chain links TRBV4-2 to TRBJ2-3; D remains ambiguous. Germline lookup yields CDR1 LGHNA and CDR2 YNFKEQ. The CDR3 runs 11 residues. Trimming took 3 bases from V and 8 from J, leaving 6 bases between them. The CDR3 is CASSQGFTQYF. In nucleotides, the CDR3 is TGTGCCAGCAGCCAGGGGTTTACGCAGTATTTT.

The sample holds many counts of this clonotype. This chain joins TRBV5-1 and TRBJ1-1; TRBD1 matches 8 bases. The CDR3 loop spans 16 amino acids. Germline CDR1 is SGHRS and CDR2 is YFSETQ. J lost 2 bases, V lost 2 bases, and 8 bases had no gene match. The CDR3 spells CASSFIRDRTNTEAFF. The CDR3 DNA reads TGCGCCAGCAGCTTTATACGGGACAGGACTAACACTGAAGCTTTCTTT.

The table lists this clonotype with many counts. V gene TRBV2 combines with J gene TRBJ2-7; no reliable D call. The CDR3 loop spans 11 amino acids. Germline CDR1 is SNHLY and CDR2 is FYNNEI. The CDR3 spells CVSMYSYEQYF. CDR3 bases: TGTGTCTCAATGTACTCCTACGAGCAGTACTTC.

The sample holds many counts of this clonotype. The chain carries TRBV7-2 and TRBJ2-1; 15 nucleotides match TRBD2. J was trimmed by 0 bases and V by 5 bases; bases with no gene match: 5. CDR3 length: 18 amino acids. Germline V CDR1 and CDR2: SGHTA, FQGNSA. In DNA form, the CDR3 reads TGTGCCAGCAGCAGGGGACTAGCGGGGGGTCCCTCCTACAATGAGCAGTTCTTC. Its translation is CASSRGLAGGPSYNEQFF.

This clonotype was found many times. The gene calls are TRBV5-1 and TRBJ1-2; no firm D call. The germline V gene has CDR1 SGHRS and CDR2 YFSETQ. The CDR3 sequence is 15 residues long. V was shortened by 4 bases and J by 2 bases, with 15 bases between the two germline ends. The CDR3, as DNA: TGCGCCAGCAGCCGAGGAGGGCCGGAGAACTATGGCTACACCTTC. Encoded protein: CASSRGGPENYGYTF. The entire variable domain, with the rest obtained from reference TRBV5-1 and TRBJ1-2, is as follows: KAGVTQTPRYLIKTRGQQVTLSCSPISGHRSVSWYQQTPGQGLQFLFEYFSETQRNKGNFPGRFSGRQFSNSRSEMNVSTLELGDSALYLCASSRGGPENYGYTFGSGTRLTVV.

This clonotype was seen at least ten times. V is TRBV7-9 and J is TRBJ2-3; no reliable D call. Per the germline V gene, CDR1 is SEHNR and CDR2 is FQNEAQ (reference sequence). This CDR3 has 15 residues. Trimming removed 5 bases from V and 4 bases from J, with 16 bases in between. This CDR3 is CASSPLGGGADTQYF. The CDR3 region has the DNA TGTGCCAGCAGCCCCCTTGGTGGTGGGGCAGATACGCAGTATTTT. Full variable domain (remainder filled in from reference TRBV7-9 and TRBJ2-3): DTGVSQNPRHKITKRGQNVTFRCDPISEHNRLYWYRQTLGQGPEFLTYFQNEAQLEKSRLLSDRFSAERPKGSFSTLEIQRTEQGDSAMYLCASSPLGGGADTQYFGPGTRLTVL.

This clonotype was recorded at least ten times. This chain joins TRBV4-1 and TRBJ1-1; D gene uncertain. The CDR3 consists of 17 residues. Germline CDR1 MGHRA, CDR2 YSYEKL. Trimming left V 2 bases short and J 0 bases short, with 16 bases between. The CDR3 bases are TGCGCCAGCAGCCAATTCTTCGCCCGGACCCTGAACACTGAAGCTTTCTTT. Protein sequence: CASSQFFARTLNTEAFF.

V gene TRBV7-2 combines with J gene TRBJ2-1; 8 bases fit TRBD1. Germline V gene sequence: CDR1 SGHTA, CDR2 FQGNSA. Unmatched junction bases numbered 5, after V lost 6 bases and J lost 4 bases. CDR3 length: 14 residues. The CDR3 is CASRRGDRYNEQFF. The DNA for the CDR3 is TGTGCCAGCAGGAGGGGGGACAGGTACAATGAGCAGTTCTTC.

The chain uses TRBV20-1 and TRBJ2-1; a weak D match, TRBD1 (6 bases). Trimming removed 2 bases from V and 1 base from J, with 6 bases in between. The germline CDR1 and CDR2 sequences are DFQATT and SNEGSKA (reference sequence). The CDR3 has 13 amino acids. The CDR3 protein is CSARQGSYNEQFF. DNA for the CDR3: TGCAGTGCTAGACAGGGGTCCTACAATGAGCAGTTCTTC.

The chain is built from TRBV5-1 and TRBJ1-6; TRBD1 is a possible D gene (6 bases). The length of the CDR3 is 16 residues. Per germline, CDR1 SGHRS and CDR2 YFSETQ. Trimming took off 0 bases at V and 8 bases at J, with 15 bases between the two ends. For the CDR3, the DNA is TGCGCCAGCAGCTTGGTCACAGGGCTCCTGGATTCACCCCTCCACTTT. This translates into CASSLVTGLLDSPLHF.

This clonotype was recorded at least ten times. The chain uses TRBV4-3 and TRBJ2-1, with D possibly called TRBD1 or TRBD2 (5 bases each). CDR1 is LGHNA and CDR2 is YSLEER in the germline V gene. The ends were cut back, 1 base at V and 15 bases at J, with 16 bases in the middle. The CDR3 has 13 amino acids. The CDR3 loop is CASSQARGGRMFF. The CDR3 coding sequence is TGCGCCAGCAGCCAAGCCCGTGGGGGTAGAATGTTCTTC.

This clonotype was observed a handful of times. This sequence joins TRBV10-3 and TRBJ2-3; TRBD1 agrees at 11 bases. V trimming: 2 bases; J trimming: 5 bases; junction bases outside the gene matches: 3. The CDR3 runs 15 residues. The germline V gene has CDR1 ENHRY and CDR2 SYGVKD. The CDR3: CAISELGQGGDTQYF. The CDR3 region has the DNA TGTGCCATCAGTGAGCTGGGACAGGGGGGAGATACGCAGTATTTT.

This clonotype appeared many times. CDR3 loop: CASSFRPSEYNEQFF. In DNA form, the CDR3 reads TGCGCCAGCAGCTTTCGGCCTAGCGAGTACAATGAGCAGTTCTTC. V and J are TRBV5-1 and TRBJ2-1, with a possible D match to TRBD2 (6 bases). The CDR3 contains 15 residues. Germline assignment: CDR1 SGHRS and CDR2 YFSETQ. Trimming left V 2 bases short and J 4 bases short, with 13 bases between.

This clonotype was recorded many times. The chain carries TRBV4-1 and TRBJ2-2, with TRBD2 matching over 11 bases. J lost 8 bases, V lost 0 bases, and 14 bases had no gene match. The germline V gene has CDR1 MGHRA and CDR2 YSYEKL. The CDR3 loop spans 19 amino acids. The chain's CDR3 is CASSQETLAGGPPLGELFF. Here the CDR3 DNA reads TGCGCCAGCAGCCAAGAGACGCTAGCGGGGGGCCCACCCCTAGGGGAGCTGTTTTTT.

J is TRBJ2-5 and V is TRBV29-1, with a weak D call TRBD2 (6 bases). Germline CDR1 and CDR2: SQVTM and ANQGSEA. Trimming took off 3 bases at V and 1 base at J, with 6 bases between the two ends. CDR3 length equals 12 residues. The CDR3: CSVEGLQETQYF. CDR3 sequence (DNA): TGCAGCGTTGAGGGACTCCAAGAGACCCAGTACTTC.

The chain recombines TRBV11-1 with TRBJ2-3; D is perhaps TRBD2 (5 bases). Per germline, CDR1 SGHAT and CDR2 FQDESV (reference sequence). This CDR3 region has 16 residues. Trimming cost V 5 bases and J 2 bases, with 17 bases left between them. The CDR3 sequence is CASSLSRVSTTDTQYF. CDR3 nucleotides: TGTGCCAGCAGCCTCTCGAGGGTCTCCACCACAGATACGCAGTATTTT.

CDR3 in DNA: TGTGCCAGCTCACCACGGCAGGCCACCTACGAGCAGTACTTC. Translated: CASSPRQATYEQYF. The V gene is TRBV18, the J gene TRBJ2-7, with D uncertain. The CDR3 runs to 14 residues. Germline CDR1 KGHSH, CDR2 LQKENI. V was shortened by 1 base and J by 2 bases, with 9 bases between the two germline ends.